A selection of T cell receptor beta chains follows, all from one sample in a study of shared clonotypes between healthy human individuals. Libraries were prepared by immunoSEQ multiplex PCR; TCRdb keeps only in-frame clonotypes and omits some of them. The table includes some 2.4 million clones, roughly 93% detected once. The specimen was naive CD4+ T cells from PBMCs. Every receptor here comes from a man aged 18 to 30 in good health. Some clones in this sample may be carry-over from other donors' samples. Both conserved end residues are part of each CDR3. Fields, in order: V gene, J gene, clone size, D gene, CDR3 DNA, CDR3 protein. The D gene is left open where the match is weak. A row's size may be missing; if present it is once, few, many or a size class.

TRBV19	TRBJ2-3	.	.	TGTGCCAGCACCACAGGGAGCACAGATACGCAGTATTTT	CASTTGSTDTQYF
TRBV4-2	TRBJ2-7	.	TRBD2	TGTGCCAGCAGCCAAGATTTTACTAGCGGATTCTACGAGCAGTACTTC	CASSQDFTSGFYEQYF
TRBV5-1	TRBJ1-2	.	.	TGCGCCAGCAGGTTCGGTAATGGCTACACCTTC	CASRFGNGYTF
TRBV28	TRBJ2-3	.	TRBD2	TGTGCCAGCAGTTTGCCACTAGCGGGGCCCACAGATACGCAGTATTTT	CASSLPLAGPTDTQYF
TRBV28	TRBJ1-2	.	.	TGTGCCAGCAGGGGGACCGCCTATGGCTACACCTTC	CASRGTAYGYTF
TRBV28	TRBJ1-1	.	.	TGTGCCAGCACCGGGGACACCAGAGGTGAAGCTTTCTTT	CASTGDTRGEAFF
TRBV4-1	TRBJ2-1	.	.	TGCGCCAGCAGCCAAGATCCCTGGGGCGATGGCAAGCAGTTCTTC	CASSQDPWGDGKQFF
TRBV29-1	TRBJ1-1	.	.	TGCAGCGTTGCCACAGGGTACACTGAAGCTTTCTTT	CSVATGYTEAFF
TRBV6-1	TRBJ2-3	.	.	TGTGCCAGCGGTCGACTTTCGGGCACAGATACGCAGTATTTT	CASGRLSGTDTQYF
TRBV7-3	TRBJ2-3	.	.	TGTGCCAGCAGCTTTGGAGATACGCAGTATTTT	CASSFGDTQYF
TRBV6-5	TRBJ1-2	.	.	TGTGCCAGCAGTACGACAGAAAACTATGGCTACACCTTC	CASSTTENYGYTF
TRBV7-9	TRBJ2-1	.	.	TGTGCCAGCAGCTTAAGTCCCGGTAGGAATGAGCAGTTCTTC	CASSLSPGRNEQFF
TRBV7-3	TRBJ1-1	.	.	TGTGCCAGCAGCTTAAGACAACCGGCGGGAGCTTTCTTT	CASSLRQPAGAFF
TRBV28	TRBJ2-3	.	.	TGTGCCAGCACGGGAGCCCGCCCCTCCACAGATACGCAGTATTTT	CASTGARPSTDTQYF
TRBV11-2	TRBJ2-3	.	.	TGTGCCAGCAGCCTTCTGACTTCTACAGATACGCAGTATTTT	CASSLLTSTDTQYF
TRBV5-1	TRBJ2-7	once	.	TGCGCCAGCAGTTTAGGACACGAGTCCTACGAGCAGTACTTC	CASSLGHESYEQYF
TRBV5-6	TRBJ1-3	.	.	TGTGCCAGCTCTTGGACAGCTGGAAACACCATATATTTT	CASSWTAGNTIYF
TRBV29-1	TRBJ1-5	.	.	TGCAGCGTGGCCTTAGGGGGGGTAAGGAGGGATCAGCCCCAGCATTTT	CSVALGGVRRDQPQHF
TRBV5-6	TRBJ2-1	.	.	TGTGCCAGCAGCCCTACAGGCGGGCCCTACAATGAGCAGTTCTTC	CASSPTGGPYNEQFF
TRBV5-4	TRBJ2-5	.	TRBD1	TGTGCCAGCAGCTTACGACAGGGGGGCGAAGAGACCCAGTACTTC	CASSLRQGGEETQYF
TRBV6-5	TRBJ2-5	.	TRBD2	TGTGCCAGCAGAGCGGGACTGTACCAAGAGACCCAGTACTTC	CASRAGLYQETQYF
TRBV6-1	TRBJ1-5	.	.	TGTGCCAGCATCCAGACAGGACAGAGTCAGCCCCAGCATTTT	CASIQTGQSQPQHF
TRBV27	TRBJ2-1	.	.	TGTGCCAGCAGTTTATTCCCTAGGGGGAGGGGCAATGAGCAGTTCTTC	CASSLFPRGRGNEQFF
TRBV9	TRBJ2-1	.	.	TGTGCCAGCAGCGCGAGGGGGGACTCCTACAATGAGCAGTTCTTC	CASSARGDSYNEQFF
TRBV28	TRBJ1-2	.	.	TGTGCCAGCAGCCCGGGTGCTAACTATGGCTACACCTTC	CASSPGANYGYTF
TRBV6-1	TRBJ1-5	.	TRBD1	TGTGCCAGCAGCAGGGGGCAGAGCAATCAGCCCCAGCATTTT	CASSRGQSNQPQHF
TRBV5-1	TRBJ1-1	.	.	TGCGCCAGCAGCTTGGGTGGGGGGCGTATCGTAACTGAAGCTTTCTTT	CASSLGGGRIVTEAFF
TRBV11-1	TRBJ1-1	.	.	TGTGCCAGCAGCTTAGCGCGCGGCAGGCCGAACACTGAAGCTTTCTTT	CASSLARGRPNTEAFF
TRBV5-1	TRBJ1-4	.	.	TGCGCCAGCAGCTTGGCCGTCCGGTTAGAGGGGGGAGAAAAACTGTTTTTT	CASSLAVRLEGGEKLFF
TRBV2	TRBJ2-4	.	.	TGTGCCAGCAGTAGGGACTTAAACATTCAGTACTTC	CASSRDLNIQYF
TRBV2	TRBJ2-6	.	TRBD2	TGTGCCAGCAAGCTAAGGACTAGCGGGAGGGGCTCTGGGGCCAACGTCCTGACTTTC	CASKLRTSGRGSGANVLTF
TRBV27	TRBJ1-1	.	.	TGTGCCAGCAGTTTATACCCCCGGGGAGGGAAGAACACTGAAGCTTTCTTT	CASSLYPRGGKNTEAFF
TRBV12-5	TRBJ1-5	.	.	TGTACCGGATCGAGGGGCAATCAGCCCCAGCATTTT	CTGSRGNQPQHF
TRBV5-1	TRBJ1-1	.	.	TGCGCCAGCAGCCGCGCGAGACAGAACACTGAAGCTTTCTTT	CASSRARQNTEAFF
TRBV6-1	TRBJ2-7	.	.	TGTGCCAGCAGTGAAGGACAGGCCTACGAGCAGTACTTC	CASSEGQAYEQYF